This T cell receptor (beta chain) came from a study of naive and memory T cell subsets. General study results and limits: Over 85% of naive TCR sequences appeared only once, unlike memory subsets. A clonotype means one alpha or beta sequence, not an alpha/beta pair. In CD4 and CD8 cells, diversity dropped from naive through EMRA.

The beta constant-region primer was an equimolar mix of two oligonucleotides covering TRBC1 and TRBC2. The ligated cDNA underwent four PCR rounds using SP2 and nested alpha and beta constant-region primers. TCRdb reanalysed the UMI-ligation and nested PCR reads using MiXCR and keeps one entry per CDR3 protein. The data show tens of thousands of distinct CDR3 sequences, about 10% seen once. Four subsets defined by CD45RA and CD27 were sorted after CD3, CD4, CD8 and live/dead staining. V dropped 1 base and J dropped 6; count of bases not matched to a gene: 1. The CDR3 loop spans 13 amino acids. In germline, CDR1 is DFQATT, CDR2 SNEGSKA (reference sequence). There are a few counts of this clonotype. What it binds is not known.

The specimen sequenced was central memory CD8+ T cells from blood. This sequence originates from a human donor in good health. The chain links TRBV20-1 to TRBJ2-1; TRBD2 matches 9 bases. The CDR3 here is CSARVLAGNEQFF. DNA of the CDR3: TGCAGTGCTAGAGTACTAGCGGGCAATGAGCAGTTCTTC.